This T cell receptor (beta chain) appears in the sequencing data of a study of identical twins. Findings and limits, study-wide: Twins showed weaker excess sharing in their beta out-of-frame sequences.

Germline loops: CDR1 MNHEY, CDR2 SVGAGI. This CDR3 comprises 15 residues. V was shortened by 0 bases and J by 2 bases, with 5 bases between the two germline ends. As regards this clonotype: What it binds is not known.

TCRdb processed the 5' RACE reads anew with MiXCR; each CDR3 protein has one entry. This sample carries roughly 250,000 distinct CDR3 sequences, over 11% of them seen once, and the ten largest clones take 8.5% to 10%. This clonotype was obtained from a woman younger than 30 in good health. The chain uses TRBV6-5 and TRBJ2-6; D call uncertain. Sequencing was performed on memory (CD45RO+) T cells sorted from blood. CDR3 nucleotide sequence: TGTGCCAGCAGTTACTCCCCAACTGGGGCCAACGTCCTGACTTTC. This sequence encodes CASSYSPTGANVLTF.